The rows below give T cell receptor beta chains drawn from one sample of a study of T cell clonotyping in hematopoietic cell transplantation. The method was immunoSEQ multiplex PCR; TCRdb's version includes in-frame clones alone and lacks a portion of them. The data hold several thousand clones, with roughly 30% observed a single time. Material: peripheral blood mononuclear cells, obtained 30 days after allogeneic stem cell transplant. Receptor source: a female patient in her fifties or sixties who had an allogeneic stem cell transplant from an unrelated donor, so the T cells may come from the graft donor. Some clones in this sample may be carry-over from other donors' samples. Both conserved end residues are part of each CDR3. Each record gives: J gene, clone size, D gene, V gene, CDR3 DNA, CDR3 protein. D genes are given only for firm matches. The size field is filled for only some rows; it gives once, few, many or a size class.

J: TRBJ1-2
size: few
D: .
V: TRBV6-1
DNA: TGTGCCAGCATAAAGGGTCGCCTTGGAGATGGCTACACCTTC
CDR3: CASIKGRLGDGYTF

J: TRBJ2-7
size: few
D: .
V: TRBV10-3
DNA: TGTGCCATCAGTGAGAGGACAGAATCCTACGAGCAGTACTTC
CDR3: CAISERTESYEQYF

J: TRBJ2-1
size: .
D: .
V: TRBV20-1
DNA: TGCAGTGCTAGTTCCTACAATGAGCAGTTCTTC
CDR3: CSASSYNEQFF

J: TRBJ1-1
size: .
D: .
V: TRBV6-5
DNA: TGTGCCAGCAGTTACTCGTCGGGGTTGAACACTGAAGCTTTCTTT
CDR3: CASSYSSGLNTEAFF

J: TRBJ1-2
size: few
D: .
V: TRBV6-5
DNA: TGTGCCAGCAGTTTTGGGCGAAATGGCTACACCTTC
CDR3: CASSFGRNGYTF

J: TRBJ1-5
size: .
D: .
V: TRBV6-5
DNA: TGTGCCAGCCGACGACAGAGCAATCAGCCCCAGCATTTT
CDR3: CASRRQSNQPQHF

J: TRBJ2-4
size: .
D: TRBD2
V: TRBV29-1
DNA: TGCAGCGTTGCCCCCATTACGGGACTAGCGGGAGGCATTCAGTACTTC
CDR3: CSVAPITGLAGGIQYF

J: TRBJ2-7
size: few
D: .
V: TRBV19
DNA: TGTGCCAGTAGTATCGAAGGGGGTGGCGAGCAGTACTTC
CDR3: CASSIEGGGEQYF

J: TRBJ1-5
size: .
D: .
V: TRBV6-1
DNA: TGTGCCAGCAGTGCCGGTTATAGCAATCAGCCCCAGCATTTT
CDR3: CASSAGYSNQPQHF

J: TRBJ1-1
size: .
D: .
V: TRBV20-1
DNA: TGCAGTGCTAGAGTCAGGGAAGCTTTCTTT
CDR3: CSARVREAFF

J: TRBJ1-1
size: few
D: .
V: TRBV5-6
DNA: TGTGCCAGCAGCCCCAGCACGGGGACTGAAGCTTTCTTT
CDR3: CASSPSTGTEAFF

J: TRBJ1-1
size: .
D: TRBD1
V: TRBV5-4
DNA: TGTGCCAGCAGCAACAGGGGGCGAATGGCTGAAGCTTTCTTT
CDR3: CASSNRGRMAEAFF

J: TRBJ1-1
size: few
D: TRBD1
V: TRBV6-6
DNA: TGTGCCAGCAGCCTACAGGGGACCACTGAAGCTTTCTTT
CDR3: CASSLQGTTEAFF

J: TRBJ1-5
size: .
D: .
V: TRBV30
DNA: TGTGCCTGGAGTGTACGCTCCGGAGGTCAGCCCCAGCATTTT
CDR3: CAWSVRSGGQPQHF

J: TRBJ1-2
size: once
D: .
V: TRBV30
DNA: TGTGCCTGGTGTCCACGGGACGGGGGCTATGGCTACACCTTC
CDR3: CAWCPRDGGYGYTF

J: TRBJ1-5
size: .
D: .
V: TRBV1
DNA: TGCACCAGCAGCCAAGTTCGGGACTGGAATCAGCCCCAGCATTTT
CDR3: CTSSQVRDWNQPQHF

J: TRBJ1-3
size: .
D: .
V: TRBV30
DNA: TGTGCCTGGAGGTTAGCCGGAAACACCATATATTTT
CDR3: CAWRLAGNTIYF

J: TRBJ2-3
size: .
D: TRBD2
V: TRBV4-1
DNA: TGCGCCAGCAGCCAAGACGGCTTAGCGGGCCGCACAGATACGCAGTATTTT
CDR3: CASSQDGLAGRTDTQYF

J: TRBJ2-5
size: few
D: TRBD2
V: TRBV30
DNA: TGTGCCTGGAGTGTGGGCGGGAGGGCTGGGGAGACCCAGTACTTC
CDR3: CAWSVGGRAGETQYF

J: TRBJ1-2
size: once
D: .
V: TRBV29-1
DNA: TGCAGCGTTGTGTTCAGCCTCGACTATGGCTACACCTTC
CDR3: CSVVFSLDYGYTF

J: TRBJ2-7
size: .
D: .
V: TRBV25-1
DNA: TGTGCCAGCAGTTACATCAGCTCCTACGAGCAGTACTTC
CDR3: CASSYISSYEQYF

J: TRBJ1-3
size: .
D: .
V: TRBV30
DNA: TGTGCCTGGAGCCCGGGTGGGAACACCATATATTTT
CDR3: CAWSPGGNTIYF

J: TRBJ1-1
size: .
D: .
V: TRBV2
DNA: TGTGCCAGCAGTGAATCCTTAATTTGGGGGAACACTGAAGCTTTCTTT
CDR3: CASSESLIWGNTEAFF

J: TRBJ1-1
size: .
D: .
V: TRBV25-1
DNA: TGTGCCAGCACAACGAACACTGAAGCTTTCTTT
CDR3: CASTTNTEAFF

J: TRBJ2-7
size: .
D: .
V: TRBV5-1
DNA: TGTGCCAGCAGCTCGGAATTCAGGGCTTACGAGCAGTACTTC
CDR3: CASSSEFRAYEQYF

J: TRBJ1-2
size: few
D: .
V: TRBV7-2
DNA: TGTGCCAGCAGCTCCCCATTCAACTATGGCTACACCTTC
CDR3: CASSSPFNYGYTF

J: TRBJ2-7
size: .
D: .
V: TRBV5-6
DNA: TGTGCCAGCAGCTTTTTTCCGGAGAGCTCCTACGAGCAGTACTTC
CDR3: CASSFFPESSYEQYF

J: TRBJ2-7
size: .
D: .
V: TRBV30
DNA: TGTGCCTCACGATCCAGTGTCTTCTACGAGCAGTACTTC
CDR3: CASRSSVFYEQYF

J: TRBJ2-1
size: .
D: .
V: TRBV30
DNA: TGTGCGCGCGCCCGGGGCTCCTACAATGAGCAGCTCTTC
CDR3: CARARGSYNEQLF

J: TRBJ1-4
size: few
D: .
V: TRBV30
DNA: TGTGGTCGGGACGAGGGCCTCGGAAAACTGTTTTTT
CDR3: CGRDEGLGKLFF

J: TRBJ2-1
size: .
D: .
V: TRBV6-1
DNA: TGTGCCAGCAGTGTGGGGGCCGGCGGGTTCAATGAGCAGTTCTTC
CDR3: CASSVGAGGFNEQFF

J: TRBJ2-7
size: .
D: .
V: TRBV6-5
DNA: TGTGCCAGCACGAGTAGCGGCTCCTACGAGCAGTACTTC
CDR3: CASTSSGSYEQYF

J: TRBJ1-1
size: few
D: .
V: TRBV30
DNA: TGTGCCTGGAGTAGTTTGGGGGGAGGGAACACTGAAGCTTTCTTT
CDR3: CAWSSLGGGNTEAFF

J: TRBJ1-3
size: .
D: .
V: TRBV30
DNA: TGTGCCTGGGCATACAGGGGAAACACCATATATTTT
CDR3: CAWAYRGNTIYF

J: TRBJ2-7
size: large
D: .
V: TRBV6-5
DNA: TGTGCCAGCAGTACGGGGTTCAACGAGCAGTACTTC
CDR3: CASSTGFNEQYF

J: TRBJ2-1
size: .
D: .
V: TRBV30
DNA: TGTGCCTACCTCAGGGGGAGCGGGGACTACAATGAGCAGTTCTTC
CDR3: CAYLRGSGDYNEQFF

J: TRBJ1-2
size: .
D: .
V: TRBV30
DNA: TGTGCCTGTGACGCATGGATTCGGAACGTCGACTATGGCTACACCTTC
CDR3: CACDAWIRNVDYGYTF

J: TRBJ1-1
size: .
D: .
V: TRBV25-1
DNA: TGTGCCAGCAGTGGCGACCGCATTATGAACACTGAAGCTTTCTTT
CDR3: CASSGDRIMNTEAFF

J: TRBJ1-1
size: .
D: .
V: TRBV19
DNA: TGTGCCAGCACTAATCAGGGTAACAAAGCTTTCTTT
CDR3: CASTNQGNKAFF

J: TRBJ2-5
size: .
D: .
V: TRBV4-1
DNA: TGCGCCAGCAGCCCGGACCAGGGGATGTTAGAGACCCAGTACTTC
CDR3: CASSPDQGMLETQYF

J: TRBJ2-5
size: .
D: .
V: TRBV6-5
DNA: TGTGCCAGCAGTTACTCGAGTGCCTGGGGCCAAGAGACCCAGTACTTC
CDR3: CASSYSSAWGQETQYF

J: TRBJ2-5
size: .
D: .
V: TRBV10-3
DNA: TGTGCCATCAGCTCGGCTAGCACGCAGACCCAGTACTTC
CDR3: CAISSASTQTQYF

J: TRBJ1-2
size: .
D: .
V: TRBV30
DNA: TGTGCCTTATTCCCCAGGACAAGGCATGGCTACACCTTC
CDR3: CALFPRTRHGYTF

J: TRBJ1-4
size: .
D: .
V: TRBV2
DNA: TGTGCCAGCAGCCGGACACGGGGGACGACTAATGAAAAACTGTTTTTT
CDR3: CASSRTRGTTNEKLFF

J: TRBJ2-7
size: .
D: TRBD2
V: TRBV28
DNA: TGTGCCAGCAGTTTACCCCCGCGGGAGGGCCAGTACGAGCAGTACTTC
CDR3: CASSLPPREGQYEQYF

J: TRBJ2-7
size: few
D: .
V: TRBV6-5
DNA: TGTGCCAGCAGTTACTCGGACAGCTCCTACGAGCAGTACTTC
CDR3: CASSYSDSSYEQYF

J: TRBJ1-5
size: .
D: .
V: TRBV30
DNA: TGTGCCTGGAGTTGCACTTATAGCAATCAGCCCCAGCATTTT
CDR3: CAWSCTYSNQPQHF

J: TRBJ1-6
size: .
D: TRBD1
V: TRBV6-5
DNA: TGTGCCAGCAGCTGGACAGGCGATTCACCCCTCCACTTT
CDR3: CASSWTGDSPLHF

J: TRBJ2-7
size: .
D: .
V: TRBV5-6
DNA: TGTGCCAGCAGCTCGGGGGCCCTAGCGCCCTACGAGCAGTACTTC
CDR3: CASSSGALAPYEQYF

J: TRBJ1-1
size: few
D: .
V: TRBV19
DNA: TGTGCCAGTAGCCAACAGGGAATTGAAGCTTTCTTT
CDR3: CASSQQGIEAFF

J: TRBJ2-7
size: large
D: .
V: TRBV6-5
DNA: TGTGCCAGCAGTTACGAGGCAGGGGGGTCCTACGAGCAGTACTTC
CDR3: CASSYEAGGSYEQYF

J: TRBJ2-1
size: .
D: .
V: TRBV6-5
DNA: TGTGCCAGCAGTTACTCGACGGGAGAGGCTTACAATGAGCAGTTCTTC
CDR3: CASSYSTGEAYNEQFF

J: TRBJ2-7
size: .
D: TRBD1
V: TRBV28
DNA: TGTGCCAGCAGTTTCAGGGGGCCGTCGCCCTACGAGCAGTACTTC
CDR3: CASSFRGPSPYEQYF

J: TRBJ1-2
size: .
D: TRBD1
V: TRBV6-5
DNA: TGTGCCAGCAGTTATTCCATGACAGGGAACTATGGCAACACCTTC
CDR3: CASSYSMTGNYGNTF

J: TRBJ2-7
size: .
D: TRBD1
V: TRBV7-1
DNA: TGTGCCAGCAGCTCCTCCCCGGGACAGCTCTCCTACGAGCAGTACTTC
CDR3: CASSSSPGQLSYEQYF

J: TRBJ1-1
size: few
D: .
V: TRBV30
DNA: TGTGCCTGGAGCGCTCGAGCTGGGAACACTGAAGCTTTCTTT
CDR3: CAWSARAGNTEAFF